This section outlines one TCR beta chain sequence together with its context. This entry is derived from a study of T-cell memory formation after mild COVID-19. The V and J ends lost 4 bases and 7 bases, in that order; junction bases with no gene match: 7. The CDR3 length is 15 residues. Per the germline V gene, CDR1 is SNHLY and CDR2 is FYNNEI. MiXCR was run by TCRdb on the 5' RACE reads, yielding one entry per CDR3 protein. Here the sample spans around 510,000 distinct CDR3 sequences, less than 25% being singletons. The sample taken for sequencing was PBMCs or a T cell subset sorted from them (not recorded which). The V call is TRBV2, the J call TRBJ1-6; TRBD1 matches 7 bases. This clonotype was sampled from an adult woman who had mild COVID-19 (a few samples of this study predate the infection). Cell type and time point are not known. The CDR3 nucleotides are TGTGCCAGCAGTGGACAGGGTGCGCGGAATTCACCCCTCCACTTT. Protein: CASSGQGARNSPLHF.